This TCR beta chain was identified during a study of blood T cell repertoires in COVID-19 (dated by TCRdb to 2018 to 2020). Concerning the study at large: Samples from collaborators originated in the United States, Italy and Spain and spanned both the acute and convalescent phases of COVID-19. The repertoires were made available in a free public database intended to serve as a resource for research on the immune response to SARS-CoV-2. Deeply sampled blood TCRbeta repertoires from subjects exposed to, actively infected with, or recovered from COVID-19 were included in the dataset. The material from the prospective study consisted of cDNA or gDNA derived from T cells, B-cell-depleted T cells, or PBMCs. The sample metadata nearly always contained a de-identified subject ID, COVID-19 status, age in years and sex. The samples were drawn from two sources: the first 160 participants of the ongoing ImmuneRACE study, and 950 to 1,500 subjects contributed by 6 global collaborators. Where HLA class I and class II types were available, the types were taken from metadata supplied by the sample provider, not from assay-based typing. What the research found in general, with its limitations: Clinical and demographic metadata were provided uncurated, with the amount varying by source and participant.

Whole blood was collected in K2EDTA tubes by collaborating institutions according to the institutions' own protocols. For TCRbeta analysis, collaborators shipped samples as frozen whole blood, isolated PBMCs, or DNA extracted from either of those sample types. The immunoSEQ Assay, a bias-controlled multiplex PCR, was used to amplify TCRbeta CDR3 regions from genomic DNA. In the original analysis: The number of nucleated cells in each sample was estimated by amplification of reference gene primers within the assay. Sequence reads were collapsed and filtered to measure the absolute abundance of every unique TCRbeta CDR3 rearrangement. For each sample, productive Simpson clonality was calculated as the square root of Simpson's diversity index over productive rearrangements. Drawn from immuneACCESS, this table holds only the in-frame rearrangements with V and J called that TCRdb kept. Clones are partly lost; checked studies trace under half to an unresolved V gene and leave the rest unexplained. The V and J calls and the clone size are those of that table, but D and trimming were determined from the DNA. The sample table records approximately 110,000 clones; approximately 69% of these occur just once. In total, the top ten clones hold about 6% of the sample.

Per the germline V gene (reference sequence), SGHNT is the CDR1 and YYREEE is the CDR2. The cysteine opens and the phenylalanine closes a CDR3 of 16 amino acids. Only the CDR3 region is kept as DNA, spanning 48 bases read in frame from base 1. The germline V and J ends show losses of 9 bases and 5 bases respectively, and no gene match explains 16 bases of the junction. With respect to this clone: The specificity of this receptor is unknown. No base-level quality is on record; no much larger clone is a single base apart.

The sequence is built from TRBV5-4 and TRBJ2-2; TRBD2 fits 7 bases in the junction. The origin of this receptor is a man older than 75 with acute or convalescent COVID-19. Sequenced material: peripheral blood. The CDR3 corresponds to CATGRGSGTITGELFF. Read as DNA, the sequence is TGTGCCACCGGGCGGGGGAGCGGGACGATAACCGGGGAGCTGTTTTTT. This CDR3, with the reference TRBV5-4 and TRBJ2-2 proteins standing in past its ends, gives the full variable domain ETGVTQSPTHLIKTRGQQVTLRCSSQSGHNTVSWYQQALGQGPQFIFQYYREEENGRGNFPPRFSGLQFPNYSSELNVNALELDDSALYLCATGRGSGTITGELFFGEGSRLTVL.